These 22 T cell receptor beta chains originate from one sample sequenced in a study of shared clonotypes between healthy human individuals. Here immunoSEQ multiplex PCR was the method, and the copy in TCRdb shows in-frame clones only, minus some. The sample shows around 1.5 million clones, roughly 98% of them seen only once. Sequencing was done on a sample of naive CD4+ T cells sorted from blood. Subset defined: CD45RA+ positively selected. The receptor set was obtained from a man aged 30 to 45 in good health.

The chain couples TRBV6-1 to TRBJ1-1; 10 positions agree with TRBD1. Trimming took 9 bases from V and 2 from J; bases not matched to a gene: 6. Germline-derived CDR1 and CDR2 are MNHNS and SASEGT. This CDR3 is built from 14 residues. The CDR3 sequence: CASGQGDTNTEAFF. The CDR3 DNA reads TGTGCCAGTGGACAGGGGGATACTAACACTGAAGCTTTCTTT.

The chain carries TRBV10-1 and TRBJ2-7; tentatively, D is TRBD2 (6 bases). V lost 2 bases, J lost 0 bases, and 14 bases lay in between. The CDR3 contains 16 residues. Germline-derived CDR1 and CDR2 are WNHNN and SYGVQD (reference sequence). CDR3: CASSETRDWHSYEQYF. DNA for the CDR3: TGCGCCAGCAGTGAGACCCGGGACTGGCACTCCTACGAGCAGTACTTC.

This chain links TRBV10-2 with TRBJ2-7, with D possibly TRBD1 on 6 matching bases. CDR3 length: 14 amino acids. CDR1 and CDR2 (germline): WSHSY, SAAADI. Trimming removed 8 bases at V and 3 bases at J, with 17 bases between. CDR3 sequence (DNA): TGCGCCAGCGGAGGCAGGGGTGGCAACTACGAGCAGTACTTC. Translation gives CASGGRGGNYEQYF.

The chain uses TRBV5-1 and TRBJ1-2; D uncertain. V lost 0 bases, J lost 2 bases, and 8 bases lay in between. This CDR3 is 14 amino acids long. Germline V CDR1 and CDR2: SGHRS, YFSETQ. CDR3 protein: CASSLGLENYGYTF. The CDR3 coding sequence is TGCGCCAGCAGCTTGGGATTGGAGAACTATGGCTACACCTTC.

V is TRBV29-1 and J is TRBJ2-1, with TRBD1 identical over 8 bases. Trimming removed 2 bases from V and 9 bases from J; junction bases left unmatched: 9. The CDR3 spans 14 residues. CDR1 is SQVTM, CDR2 ANQGSEA, per germline. The CDR3, as DNA: TGCAGCGTTGAAAGGTGGGACAGGAGTTTTGAGCAGTTCTTC. It codes for CSVERWDRSFEQFF.

The genes are TRBV27 and TRBJ2-3; D is unresolved. The germline CDR1 and CDR2 sequences are MNHEY and SMNVEV (reference sequence). V was clipped by 3 bases and J by 3 bases, with 13 bases between them. There are 15 residues in the CDR3. The CDR3 DNA reads TGTGCCAGCAGTTTTTCGGTTTCGGGTACAGATACGCAGTATTTT. This sequence encodes CASSFSVSGTDTQYF.

The chain joins TRBV19 to TRBJ1-5; 10 bases align to TRBD1. This CDR3 has 14 amino acids. V shed 8 bases, J shed 11 bases, and the junction held 12 bases outside the gene matches. The germline V gene encodes CDR1 LNHDA and CDR2 SQIVND (reference sequence). In nucleotides, the CDR3 is TGTGCCAGTCACGGGACAGGGGCCCAACGGTCCCAGCATTTT. It codes for CASHGTGAQRSQHF.

In its sample, this clone was seen once. Additional DNA sequences in this sample encode the identical CDR3. The CDR3, as DNA: TGTGCCAGCAGCTTGGCTAGCGGGTATTCCTACGAGCAGTACTTC. Its protein product is CASSLASGYSYEQYF. The rearrangement joins TRBV7-9 to TRBJ2-7; 8 bases fit TRBD2. V lost 3 bases, J lost 1 base, and 5 bases stayed unmatched. This CDR3 is built from 15 residues. The germline gives CDR1 SEHNR, CDR2 FQNEAQ (reference sequence).

CDR3 in DNA: TGCGCCAGCAGCCGCAGCCACAGGACCGACTACGAGCAGTACTTC. Amino acids: CASSRSHRTDYEQYF. The rearrangement joins TRBV4-3 to TRBJ2-7; D might be TRBD1 (5 bases). This CDR3 has 15 residues. The V end lost 4 bases, the J end lost 3 bases, and 16 bases lay between the germline ends. Germline V gene data show CDR1 as LGHNA and CDR2 as YSLEER.

This clone came up a few times. V is TRBV5-4 and J is TRBJ2-2; the D is unclear. The germline CDR1 and CDR2 sequences are SGHNT and YYREEE (reference sequence). CDR3 length: 14 residues. Trimming removed 4 bases from V and 5 bases from J, with 12 bases in between. CDR3 protein: CASSQPDGTGELFF. CDR3 nucleotide sequence: TGTGCCAGCAGCCAGCCCGATGGGACCGGGGAGCTGTTTTTT. The full variable domain, its missing parts supplied by reference TRBV5-4 and TRBJ2-2, is ETGVTQSPTHLIKTRGQQVTLRCSSQSGHNTVSWYQQALGQGPQFIFQYYREEENGRGNFPPRFSGLQFPNYSSELNVNALELDDSALYLCASSQPDGTGELFFGEGSRLTVL.

The chain combines TRBV7-2 with TRBJ2-3; TRBD1 aligns across 8 bases. The CDR3 runs 16 residues. V dropped 3 bases and J dropped 4; count of bases not matched to a gene: 9. Germline loops: CDR1 SGHTA, CDR2 FQGNSA. This chain's CDR3 is CASSFRGRGSSDTQYF. CDR3 bases: TGTGCCAGCAGCTTCAGGGGGCGCGGGTCTTCAGATACGCAGTATTTT.

This chain uses TRBV6-1 with TRBJ2-5, with D perhaps TRBD1 (7 bases). The length of the CDR3 is 14 residues. The germline V gene has CDR1 MNHNS and CDR2 SASEGT. Trimming removed 2 bases at V and 4 bases at J, with 11 bases between. CDR3: CASSERQGGETQYF. CDR3 sequence (DNA): TGTGCCAGCAGTGAACGACAGGGAGGAGAGACCCAGTACTTC.

The chain links TRBV5-8 to TRBJ1-5; D ambiguous. V lost 2 bases, J lost 6 bases, and 15 bases lay in between. The V gene's germline CDR1 is SGHTS and CDR2 YDEGEE. CDR3 length: 15 residues. The CDR3 reads CASSLGISESQPQHF. CDR3 bases: TGTGCCAGCAGCTTAGGCATCTCGGAAAGTCAGCCCCAGCATTTT. The full variable domain, its missing parts supplied by reference TRBV5-8 and TRBJ1-5, is EAGVTQSPTHLIKTRGQQATLRCSPISGHTSVYWYQQALGLGLQFLLWYDEGEERNRGNFPPRFSGRQFPNYSSELNVNALELEDSALYLCASSLGISESQPQHFGDGTRLSIL.

The chain recombines TRBV7-9 with TRBJ1-1; TRBD1 might be the D (6 bases). Germline values: CDR1 SEHNR, CDR2 FQNEAQ (reference sequence). Deletions cut 5 bases from V and 1 base from J, with 11 bases between. The CDR3 spans 14 residues. The CDR3 here is CASSLIGGNTEAFF. The CDR3 DNA sequence: TGTGCCAGCAGCCTTATAGGGGGGAACACTGAAGCTTTCTTT.

The V call is TRBV23-1, the J call TRBJ1-3; D possibly corresponds to TRBD1 (5 bases). TRBV23-1 is known as an ORF, though its function is uncertain. Between the trimmed V and J ends, which lost 0 bases and 4 bases, there was a span of 19 bases. The CDR3 totals 18 residues. The CDR3 DNA reads as TGCGCCAGCAGTCAATCGTGGCAGGGAGTAATCTCCGGAAACACCATATATTTT. This codes for CASSQSWQGVISGNTIYF.

V gene TRBV4-3 combines with J gene TRBJ2-3; 12 nucleotides agree with TRBD2. The length of the CDR3 is 19 residues. CDR1 is LGHNA, CDR2 YSLEER, per germline. Losses at the gene ends were 0 bases for V and 3 bases for J; bases not matched to a gene: 10. The CDR3 region is CASSQEVVLAGGGTDTQYF. In nucleotides, the CDR3 is TGCGCCAGCAGCCAAGAAGTTGTACTAGCGGGAGGAGGAACAGATACGCAGTATTTT.

The rearrangement links TRBV29-1 to TRBJ2-1; unclear D gene. Per the germline V gene, CDR1 is SQVTM and CDR2 is ANQGSEA. This CDR3 comprises 13 residues. Trimming pared 0 bases from V and 12 bases from J, leaving 15 bases between. The CDR3 loop is CSVEDGRRLGQFF. CDR3 DNA: TGCAGCGTTGAAGATGGAAGGAGATTGGGGCAGTTCTTC.

V is TRBV5-6 and J is TRBJ1-2; 8 bases fit TRBD1. The CDR3 runs to 15 residues. From germline, CDR1 is SGHDT and CDR2 YYEEEE. The junction had 7 bases not matched to a gene; V was cut back by 3 bases and J by 3 bases. The CDR3 bases are TGTGCCAGCAGCTACCGGGACAGGAGATACTATGGCTACACCTTC. Encoded protein: CASSYRDRRYYGYTF. Using reference TRBV5-6 and TRBJ1-2 for the parts outside the CDR3, the full variable domain is DAGVTQSPTHLIKTRGQQVTLRCSPKSGHDTVSWYQQALGQGPQFIFQYYEEEERQRGNFPDRFSGHQFPNYSSELNVNALLLGDSALYLCASSYRDRRYYGYTFGSGTRLTVV.

This clone was seen only once. The chain uses TRBV19 and TRBJ2-3, with no clear D. In germline, CDR1 is LNHDA, CDR2 SQIVND (reference sequence). The CDR3 spans 13 residues. V gave up 1 base and J gave up 4 bases, with 6 bases separating them. The CDR3 is CASSIGSSDTQYF. CDR3 nucleotides: TGTGCCAGTAGTATAGGCAGCTCAGATACGCAGTATTTT.

The CDR3 DNA is TGTGCCAGCAGCCCCCGCGGCAGCGCTAACTATGGCTACACCTTC. Translating gives CASSPRGSANYGYTF. This chain uses TRBV9 with TRBJ1-2; no firm D call. Germline CDR1 SGDLS, CDR2 YYNGEE. The CDR3 contains 15 residues. V lost 4 bases to trimming and J lost 0 bases, with 13 bases between them.

The genes are TRBV19 and TRBJ1-5, with 9 bases fitting TRBD1. The CDR3 runs to 16 residues. J gave up 5 bases and V 3 bases, and 8 bases lay outside the gene matches. Germline loops: CDR1 LNHDA, CDR2 SQIVND (reference sequence). The CDR3 sequence: CASSISRDRVYQPQHF. CDR3 bases: TGTGCCAGTAGTATCAGCCGGGACAGGGTGTATCAGCCCCAGCATTTT.

About this clone: The sample holds other DNA sequences that translate to the same CDR3. The chain uses TRBV7-2 and TRBJ2-7, with D uncertain. The V end lost 5 bases, the J end lost 0 bases, and 5 bases lay between the germline ends. Germline V gene lookup returns CDR1 SGHTA and CDR2 FQGNSA. This CDR3 is built from 12 residues. The CDR3 region is CASSHTSYEQYF. For the CDR3, the DNA is TGTGCCAGCAGCCATACCTCCTACGAGCAGTACTTC.